These 25 T cell receptor beta chains share one sample of origin, sequenced in a study of T cell repertoires in ileal Crohn's disease. Libraries were prepared by immunoSEQ multiplex PCR; TCRdb keeps only in-frame clonotypes and omits some of them. Of under 35,000 clones in the sample, about four fifths were seen once. Sample: ileal tissue. The receptors derive from an adult with Crohn's disease.

The chain has TRBV14 and TRBJ2-5, with a possible D match to TRBD1 (6 bases). CDR3 length: 15 residues. The V gene lost 1 base and the J gene lost 5 bases, with 14 bases spanning the gap. The V gene's germline CDR1 is SGHDN and CDR2 FVKESK. This CDR3 reads CASSQVRGGWETQYF. The CDR3 DNA sequence: TGTGCCAGCAGCCAAGTGCGTGGGGGCTGGGAGACCCAGTACTTC.

V and J are TRBV2 and TRBJ2-3; 13 positions agree with TRBD2. Per germline, CDR1 SNHLY and CDR2 FYNNEI. This CDR3 contains 14 residues. V lost 8 bases and J lost 6; bases outside the gene matches: 5. CDR3 sequence (DNA): TGTGCCAGCGGACTAGCGGGAGTAACGGATACGCAGTATTTT. This gives the protein CASGLAGVTDTQYF.

By sample fraction, this clone is medium-sized. The rearrangement joins TRBV28 to TRBJ2-1; D not resolved. The CDR3 is 14 residues long. V dropped 4 bases and J dropped 1 base, with 8 bases sitting between them. Germline V gives CDR1 MDHEN, CDR2 SYDVKM. CDR3 amino acids: CASSSSLSYNEQFF. CDR3 in DNA: TGTGCCAGCAGTTCCTCTCTTTCCTACAATGAGCAGTTCTTC.

The chain employs TRBV19 and TRBJ1-2, with D perhaps TRBD1 (5 bases). CDR3 length equals 12 residues. Germline CDR1 LNHDA, CDR2 SQIVND (reference sequence). Trimming took off 9 bases at V and 3 bases at J, with 11 bases between the two ends. The CDR3 DNA reads TGTGCCAGCTCGACAGCCCACTATGGCTACACCTTC. Protein product: CASSTAHYGYTF.

The J gene is TRBJ2-5, the V gene TRBV11-2; 8 nucleotides match TRBD2. Germline V gives CDR1 SGHAT, CDR2 FQNNGV. V shed 0 bases, J shed 7 bases, and the junction held 10 bases outside the gene matches. CDR3 size: 16 residues. The CDR3 here is CASSLEARGVRGTQYF. CDR3 sequence (DNA): TGTGCCAGCAGCTTAGAGGCGCGGGGGGTCCGTGGGACCCAGTACTTC.

For this clone: A junction end diverges from the germline sequence, so it may reflect a read error. The chain has TRBV10-1 and TRBJ1-6; no clear D. Germline V gives CDR1 WNHNN, CDR2 SYGVQD (reference sequence). CDR3 size: 16 residues. The DNA for the CDR3 is TGCGCCAGCAACGGCCGGGATGTCCTATTTAATTCGCCCCTCCACTTT. Its protein product is CASNGRDVLFNSPLHF.

The chain combines TRBV5-1 with TRBJ2-2, with 15 bases lining up with TRBD2. This CDR3 is 16 amino acids long. V lost 3 bases to trimming and J lost 6 bases; unmatched junction nucleotides: 3. Germline CDR1 and CDR2: SGHRS and YFSETQ. CDR3 sequence: CASSSGLAGGAGELFF. Here the CDR3 DNA reads TGCGCCAGCAGCTCCGGACTAGCGGGGGGGGCCGGGGAGCTGTTTTTT.

Only a few counts were recorded for this clone. The CDR3 spells CASSEAGQGKFGYTF. The DNA for the CDR3 is TGTGCCAGCAGTGAAGCTGGACAGGGAAAGTTTGGCTACACCTTC. The genes are TRBV2 and TRBJ1-2; TRBD1 agrees at 8 bases. V gave up 0 bases and J gave up 7 bases; unmatched junction bases: 7. The CDR3 runs 15 residues. Germline V CDR1 and CDR2: SNHLY, FYNNEI.

The chain uses TRBV4-1 and TRBJ2-1; TRBD2 agrees at 11 bases. The ends lost 0 bases at V and 6 bases at J; junction bases unmatched: 10. CDR3 size: 18 residues. CDR1 is MGHRA and CDR2 is YSYEKL in the germline V gene. CDR3 nucleotide sequence: TGCGCCAGCAGCCAAGAAGCCCTACTAGCGGGAGTCAGCAATGAGCAGTTCTTC. Translated, it gives CASSQEALLAGVSNEQFF.

This rearrangement joins TRBV19 to TRBJ2-7, with a possible D match to TRBD1 (5 bases). The V and J ends lost 4 bases and 2 bases respectively, with 12 bases between them. The CDR3 contains 14 residues. The germline gives CDR1 LNHDA, CDR2 SQIVND (reference sequence). CDR3 in amino acids: CASSSRTNTYEQYF. The CDR3 DNA reads as TGTGCCAGTAGTAGTCGGACAAATACCTACGAGCAGTACTTC.

This chain links TRBV7-3 with TRBJ2-2; D ambiguous. Germline V gene data show CDR1 as SGHTA and CDR2 as FQGTGA. Trimming removed 1 base at V and 5 bases at J, with 5 bases between. CDR3 length: 13 amino acids. The CDR3 protein is CASSLIGTGELFF. In DNA, the CDR3 is TGTGCCAGCAGCTTAATCGGGACCGGGGAGCTGTTTTTT.

The chain links TRBV5-4 to TRBJ1-6; D ambiguous. Germline assignment: CDR1 SGHNT and CDR2 YYREEE (reference sequence). This CDR3 region has 14 residues. V lost 1 base and J 6 bases, leaving 8 bases between the germline ends. The CDR3 sequence: CASSLFQVNSPLHF. CDR3 DNA: TGTGCCAGCAGCTTGTTTCAGGTTAATTCACCCCTCCACTTT.

The chain uses TRBV7-9 and TRBJ2-6, with 9 bases fitting TRBD2. CDR3 length: 15 amino acids. With V trimmed by 5 bases and J by 9 bases, 8 bases remained unmatched. CDR1 is SEHNR and CDR2 is FQNEAQ in the germline V gene (reference sequence). DNA of the CDR3: TGTGCCAGCAGCCGACAAGCGGGGGGACACAACGTCCTGACTTTC. It is translated as CASSRQAGGHNVLTF.

This clone was detected a few times. V is TRBV10-3 and J is TRBJ1-1, with no clear D. The germline gives CDR1 ENHRY, CDR2 SYGVKD. The V end was cut by 3 bases, the J end by 2 bases, with 13 bases between. This CDR3 is built from 15 residues. The CDR3 DNA follows: TGTGCCATCAGTGAAGTCGCCGGTATCAACACTGAAGCTTTCTTT. The encoded protein is CAISEVAGINTEAFF.

The rearrangement links TRBV9 to TRBJ2-5, with TRBD2 matching 10 bases. V gave up 0 bases and J gave up 4 bases; unmatched junction bases: 0. The CDR3 has 14 residues. Germline lookup yields CDR1 SGDLS and CDR2 YYNGEE. The CDR3 nucleotides read TGTGCCAGCAGCGTAGGACTAGCGGGAGAGACCCAGTACTTC. Translated: CASSVGLAGETQYF.

The chain joins TRBV30 to TRBJ2-3, with 13 bases aligning to TRBD2. In germline, CDR1 is GTSNPN, CDR2 SVGIG (reference sequence). V lost 7 bases and J lost 10; bases outside the gene matches: 8. The CDR3 has 13 residues. CDR3 residues: CAYLLAGGRAQYF. CDR3 DNA: TGTGCCTATTTACTAGCGGGGGGGAGGGCGCAGTATTTT.

V and J are TRBV5-1 and TRBJ1-2; D unresolved. This CDR3 is 14 amino acids long. V was pared by 0 bases and J by 4 bases, with 10 bases between. Germline V CDR1 and CDR2: SGHRS, YFSETQ. This CDR3 reads CASSLDRGFYGYTF. As DNA, the CDR3 is TGCGCCAGCAGCTTGGACCGAGGGTTCTATGGCTACACCTTC.

This clone was detected only a few times. The V call is TRBV5-4, the J call TRBJ2-5, with a weak D call TRBD2 (7 bases). The CDR3 sequence is 16 residues long. With 6 bases removed from V and 1 base from J, the gap between germline ends came to 19 bases. In germline, CDR1 is SGHNT, CDR2 YYREEE (reference sequence). The CDR3 here is CASIPRGRESQETQYF. CDR3 nucleotide sequence: TGTGCCAGCATCCCGCGGGGGCGAGAATCCCAAGAGACCCAGTACTTC. Together with reference TRBV5-4 and TRBJ2-5, the CDR3 gives the full variable domain: ETGVTQSPTHLIKTRGQQVTLRCSSQSGHNTVSWYQQALGQGPQFIFQYYREEENGRGNFPPRFSGLQFPNYSSELNVNALELDDSALYLCASIPRGRESQETQYFGPGTRLLVL.

The V call is TRBV4-1, the J call TRBJ2-7; 7 bases match TRBD2. This CDR3 has 20 residues. J was trimmed by 0 bases and V by 0 bases; bases with no gene match: 17. Germline CDR1 is MGHRA and CDR2 is YSYEKL. CDR3 residues: CASSQDITPSGSPRSYEQYF. The CDR3 coding sequence is TGCGCCAGCAGCCAAGATATAACCCCTAGCGGAAGCCCCCGCTCCTACGAGCAGTACTTC.

The rearrangement links TRBV7-9 to TRBJ1-1, with D uncertain. Germline V gene lookup returns CDR1 SEHNR and CDR2 FQNEAQ (reference sequence). V dropped 5 bases and J dropped 3 bases, with 16 bases sitting between them. The CDR3 sequence is 15 residues long. The CDR3 sequence: CASSHLGGSDTEAFF. CDR3 DNA: TGTGCCAGCAGCCACCTTGGAGGGAGCGACACTGAAGCTTTCTTT.

This chain links TRBV7-6 with TRBJ2-5; 7 nucleotides align to TRBD1. Germline CDR1 SGHVS, CDR2 FNYEAQ. V lost 3 bases to trimming and J lost 5 bases; unmatched junction nucleotides: 9. The CDR3 is made up of 15 amino acids. The CDR3 bases are TGTGCCAGCAGCTTCAGACAGGGTCCAGGGGAGACCCAGTACTTC. Its translation is CASSFRQGPGETQYF.

The rearrangement joins TRBV7-2 to TRBJ2-3, with TRBD2 identical over 7 bases. The trim removed 3 bases at V and 1 base at J, leaving 10 bases unmatched. Germline values: CDR1 SGHTA, CDR2 FQGNSA. The CDR3 runs 17 residues. CDR3 amino acids: CASSFRPGRTGTDTQYF. The CDR3 nucleotides read TGTGCCAGCAGCTTTAGACCCGGGAGGACTGGCACAGATACGCAGTATTTT.

This CDR3 reads CASRGQGALDQPQHF. Here the CDR3 DNA reads TGTGCCAGCAGGGGACAGGGCGCGTTGGATCAGCCCCAGCATTTT. The J gene is TRBJ1-5, the V gene TRBV2; 9 positions match TRBD1. Germline CDR1 SNHLY, CDR2 FYNNEI. CDR3 length: 15 residues. Trimming took 6 bases from V and 5 from J; bases not matched to a gene: 8.

The chain carries TRBV2 and TRBJ2-3; D possibly corresponds to TRBD1 (6 bases). The CDR3 spans 15 residues. V dropped 11 bases and J dropped 3 bases, with 21 bases sitting between them. In germline, CDR1 is SNHLY, CDR2 FYNNEI. CDR3 sequence (DNA): TGTGCCGGCTCCAATGACGGGACAAAGACAGATACGCAGTATTTT. This sequence encodes CAGSNDGTKTDTQYF. The entire variable domain, with the rest obtained from reference TRBV2 and TRBJ2-3, is as follows: EPEVTQTPSHQVTQMGQEVILRCVPISNHLYFYWYRQILGQKVEFLVSFYNNEISEKSEIFDDQFSVERPDGSNFTLKIRSTKLEDSAMYFCAGSNDGTKTDTQYFGPGTRLTVL.

The chain uses TRBV9 and TRBJ2-2, with D possibly being TRBD2 (6 bases). CDR3 length equals 13 residues. CDR1 SGDLS and CDR2 YYNGEE come from the germline V gene. V shed 4 bases and J shed 10 bases, with 14 bases lying between them. The CDR3 is CASSFRGGKELFF. The CDR3 region has the DNA TGTGCCAGCAGCTTCCGTGGAGGGAAGGAGCTGTTTTTT.